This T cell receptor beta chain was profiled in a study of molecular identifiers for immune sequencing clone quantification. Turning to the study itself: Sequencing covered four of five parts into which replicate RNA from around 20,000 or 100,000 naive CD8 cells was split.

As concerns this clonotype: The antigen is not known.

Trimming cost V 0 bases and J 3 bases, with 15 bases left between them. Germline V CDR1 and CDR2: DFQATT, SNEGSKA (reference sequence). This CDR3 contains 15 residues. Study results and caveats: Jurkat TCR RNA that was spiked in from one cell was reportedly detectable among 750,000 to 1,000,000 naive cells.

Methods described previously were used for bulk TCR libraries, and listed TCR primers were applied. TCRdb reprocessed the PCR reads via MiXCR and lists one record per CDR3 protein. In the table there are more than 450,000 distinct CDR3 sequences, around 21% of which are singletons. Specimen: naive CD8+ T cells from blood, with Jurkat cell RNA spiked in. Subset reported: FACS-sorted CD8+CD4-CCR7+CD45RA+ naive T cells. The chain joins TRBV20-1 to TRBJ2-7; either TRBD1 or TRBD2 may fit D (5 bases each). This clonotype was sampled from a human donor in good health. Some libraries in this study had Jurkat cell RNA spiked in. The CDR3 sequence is CSARDLTGPNYEQYF. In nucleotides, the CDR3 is TGCAGTGCTAGAGATTTAACGGGGCCTAACTACGAGCAGTACTTC.